The next 25 T cell receptor beta chains were all read from a single sample in a study of early stage breast cancer tumors. Sequencing used immunoSEQ multiplex PCR; TCRdb keeps in-frame clones, though not all of them. Seen here are over 20,000 clones, about 70% observed once, and the top ten hold about 10%. Sequenced material: breast tumor tissue. These receptor sequences come from a person between 60 and 69 years old with breast cancer.

The chain links TRBV19 to TRBJ2-7, with D uncertain. Germline-derived CDR1 and CDR2 are LNHDA and SQIVND (reference sequence). The V and J ends lost 4 bases and 1 base respectively, with 11 bases between them. The CDR3 loop spans 14 amino acids. This chain's CDR3 is CASSTRLFSYEQYF. The CDR3 nucleotides read TGTGCCAGTAGTACCCGACTGTTTTCCTACGAGCAGTACTTC.

The CDR3 DNA is TGCGCCAGCAGCTTCAACTCTGGGGCCAACGTCCTGACTTTC. This translates into CASSFNSGANVLTF. V gene TRBV5-1 combines with J gene TRBJ2-6, with D uncertain. The CDR3 spans 14 residues. The V end was cut by 2 bases, the J end by 0 bases, with 3 bases between. The V gene's germline CDR1 is SGHRS and CDR2 YFSETQ.

The chain recombines TRBV2 with TRBJ1-1; tentative D call: TRBD1 (6 bases). Trimming removed 5 bases at V and 0 bases at J, with 10 bases between. This CDR3 contains 14 residues. Germline CDR1 reads SNHLY; CDR2 reads FYNNEI. The CDR3 sequence: CASSFRGLNTEAFF. In DNA, the CDR3 is TGTGCCAGCAGTTTCAGGGGCCTGAACACTGAAGCTTTCTTT.

This clone has a handful of counts. CDR3 in amino acids: CASSLVARANYGYTF. CDR3 sequence (DNA): TGTGCCAGCAGCTTAGTAGCCAGGGCCAACTATGGCTACACCTTC. The rearrangement joins TRBV7-2 to TRBJ1-2; the D gene is possibly TRBD1 (5 bases). In germline, CDR1 is SGHTA, CDR2 FQGNSA. V was cut by 1 base and J by 2 bases, with 11 bases left in between. This CDR3 is 15 amino acids long.

This clone has only one observation. V and J are TRBV25-1 and TRBJ2-3; 9 bases agree with TRBD1. Trimming took 4 bases from V and 3 from J; bases not matched to a gene: 8. From germline, CDR1 is MGHDK and CDR2 SYGVNS. The CDR3 runs 16 residues. This CDR3 is CASSARHRGRTDTQYF. The CDR3 coding sequence is TGTGCCAGCAGTGCACGACACAGGGGGCGGACAGATACGCAGTATTTT.

This rearrangement joins TRBV29-1 to TRBJ2-7, with TRBD2 matching over 8 bases. J lost 2 bases, V lost 7 bases, and 4 bases had no gene match. The CDR3 runs 12 residues. Germline V gene lookup returns CDR1 SQVTM and CDR2 ANQGSEA. The CDR3 loop is CSASGPTYEQYF. The CDR3 DNA is TGCAGCGCTAGCGGGCCTACCTACGAGCAGTACTTC.

The chain carries TRBV28 and TRBJ2-7; D gene uncertain. Germline V gene sequence: CDR1 MDHEN, CDR2 SYDVKM. The CDR3 contains 12 residues. The V end was cut by 6 bases, the J end by 1 base, with 7 bases between. The CDR3 DNA sequence: TGTGCCAGCAGGTCACAGTCCTACGAGCAGTACTTC. It yields the protein CASRSQSYEQYF.

This clone was recorded once. This chain links TRBV12-5 with TRBJ1-3; possible D gene TRBD1, 5 bases. This CDR3 is 14 amino acids long. Germline V lookup: CDR1 LGHNT, CDR2 FRNRAP. V lost 5 bases and J 3 bases, leaving 11 bases between the germline ends. CDR3 residues: CASGPGTDGNTIYF. The DNA of the CDR3 is TGTGCTAGTGGTCCCGGGACTGATGGAAACACCATATATTTT.

The table lists this clone with a few counts. The chain combines TRBV7-2 with TRBJ2-7, with 11 bases aligning to TRBD2. The ends lost 3 bases at V and 5 bases at J; junction bases unmatched: 6. The CDR3 runs to 15 residues. CDR1 is SGHTA, CDR2 FQGNSA, per germline. The CDR3 loop is CASSFTSGSINEQYF. The CDR3 DNA is TGTGCCAGCAGCTTTACTAGCGGGAGCATCAACGAGCAGTACTTC.

The CDR3 region has the DNA TGTGCCAGTAGTATACCGACAGGCGTGAACACCGGGGAGCTGTTTTTT. Its protein product is CASSIPTGVNTGELFF. The rearrangement uses TRBV19 and TRBJ2-2; a possible D gene is TRBD1 (6 bases). The germline CDR1 and CDR2 sequences are LNHDA and SQIVND (reference sequence). The ends were cut back, 2 bases at V and 1 base at J, with 11 bases in the middle. This CDR3 is built from 16 residues.

This clone was observed a single time. CDR3 DNA sequence: TGTGCCAGCTCACCGCAGGGGGCGATGAACACCGGGGAGCTGTTTTTT. Amino acids: CASSPQGAMNTGELFF. The chain has TRBV18 and TRBJ2-2, with 8 bases matching TRBD1. The CDR3 runs 16 residues. The trim removed 3 bases at V and 1 base at J, leaving 4 bases unmatched. Germline-derived CDR1 and CDR2 are KGHSH and LQKENI.

The V call is TRBV5-1, the J call TRBJ2-5; a possible D gene is TRBD1 (5 bases). The CDR3 is made up of 14 amino acids. The V gene lost 1 base and the J gene lost 6 bases, with 13 bases spanning the gap. CDR1 and CDR2 (germline): SGHRS, YFSETQ. For the CDR3, the DNA is TGCGCCAGCAGCTTGCAGGGTAATAGCCAGACCCAGTACTTC. Translation gives CASSLQGNSQTQYF. Combining the CDR3 with reference TRBV5-1 and TRBJ2-5 gives the whole variable domain KAGVTQTPRYLIKTRGQQVTLSCSPISGHRSVSWYQQTPGQGLQFLFEYFSETQRNKGNFPGRFSGRQFSNSRSEMNVSTLELGDSALYLCASSLQGNSQTQYFGPGTRLLVL.

By share, this clone counts as medium-sized. The J gene is TRBJ2-7, the V gene TRBV7-8; 7 positions agree with TRBD1. Germline V gene sequence: CDR1 SGHVS, CDR2 FQNEAQ. With 1 base clipped from V and 2 bases from J, the junction kept 8 bases outside the gene matches. The CDR3 length is 16 residues. This chain's CDR3 is CASSLDDREFPYEQYF. The CDR3 DNA reads as TGTGCCAGCAGCTTAGACGACAGGGAATTCCCCTACGAGCAGTACTTC.

This clone appeared once. The chain is built from TRBV19 and TRBJ2-1; 8 bases are a match to TRBD1. Germline CDR1 is LNHDA and CDR2 is SQIVND (reference sequence). CDR3 length: 15 amino acids. V lost 5 bases to trimming and J lost 3 bases; unmatched junction nucleotides: 6. This CDR3 reads CASSPRTGFYNEQFF. The DNA of the CDR3 is TGTGCCAGTAGTCCGCGGACAGGGTTCTACAATGAGCAGTTCTTC.

The V call is TRBV30, the J call TRBJ1-2; 7 positions agree with TRBD1. V lost 3 bases to trimming and J lost 8 bases; unmatched junction nucleotides: 9. Germline V lookup: CDR1 GTSNPN, CDR2 SVGIG (reference sequence). This CDR3 has 13 residues. CDR3 nucleotide sequence: TGTGCCTGGAGAGAAGACAGGGCGGAAGGCTACACCTTC. It is translated as CAWREDRAEGYTF.

DNA of the CDR3: TGTGCCAGCGTCGGGGGTTCACGCAATCAGCCCCAGCATTTT. Protein product: CASVGGSRNQPQHF. The chain uses TRBV5-4 and TRBJ1-5; tentatively, D is TRBD1 (5 bases). CDR3 length: 14 residues. Germline V lookup: CDR1 SGHNT, CDR2 YYREEE (reference sequence). Trimming cost V 7 bases and J 2 bases, with 13 bases left between them.

The rearrangement uses TRBV5-1 and TRBJ2-1; 9 positions match TRBD2. CDR1 is SGHRS, CDR2 YFSETQ, per germline. CDR3 size: 16 residues. With 1 base clipped from V and 0 bases from J, the junction kept 2 bases outside the gene matches. The DNA of the CDR3 is TGCGCCAGCAGCTTGACTAGCGGGCTCTCCTACAATGAGCAGTTCTTC. Its translation is CASSLTSGLSYNEQFF.

This rearrangement joins TRBV11-3 to TRBJ1-6; D may be TRBD1 (5 bases). CDR1 and CDR2 from the germline V gene are SGHNT and YENEEA. The CDR3 spans 13 residues. The V and J ends lost 5 bases and 7 bases respectively, with 9 bases between them. Here the CDR3 DNA reads TGTGCCAGCAGCGGGGCAGGGAATTCACCCCTCCACTTT. Encoded protein: CASSGAGNSPLHF.

In this sample, this clone turned up a few times. The chain uses TRBV10-3 and TRBJ1-2; tentatively, D is TRBD1 (5 bases). V was cut by 8 bases and J by 7 bases, with 20 bases left in between. The CDR3 totals 14 residues. Germline CDR1 and CDR2: ENHRY and SYGVKD. The CDR3, as DNA: TGTGCCATCGGTCCGAATGGGGCAGGGCTTGGCTACACCTTC. This translates into CAIGPNGAGLGYTF.

This clone has just a few counts. V usage is TRBV30 and J usage is TRBJ1-5; no definite D call. The germline V and J ends were trimmed by 2 bases and 3 bases, with 17 bases remaining between them. The CDR3 sequence is 16 residues long. Germline V gene data show CDR1 as GTSNPN and CDR2 as SVGIG (reference sequence). The DNA of the CDR3 is TGTGCCTGGAGTTTGTCGCGGATTCTCCCCAATCAGCCCCAGCATTTT. Residues: CAWSLSRILPNQPQHF.

The V gene is TRBV5-1, the J gene TRBJ2-7; 11 bases fit TRBD2. V shed 0 bases, J shed 3 bases, and the junction held 2 bases outside the gene matches. The CDR3 is 15 residues long. Germline V CDR1 and CDR2: SGHRS, YFSETQ. This CDR3 is CASSLGLAGYYEQYF. The CDR3, as DNA: TGCGCCAGCAGCTTGGGACTAGCGGGATACTACGAGCAGTACTTC.

The chain is built from TRBV9 and TRBJ2-3, with a possible D match to TRBD2 (6 bases). V lost 0 bases and J lost 7, with 9 bases in between. Germline V lookup: CDR1 SGDLS, CDR2 YYNGEE. CDR3 length: 13 residues. CDR3 DNA: TGTGCCAGCAGCGTAGTGGAGGGTTATACGCAGTATTTT. Protein product: CASSVVEGYTQYF.

This clone was seen a single time. The rearrangement links TRBV13 to TRBJ2-2; possibly TRBD1 for D (6 bases). Between the trimmed V and J ends, which lost 5 bases and 0 bases, there was a span of 13 bases. The CDR3 totals 16 residues. The germline gives CDR1 PRHDT, CDR2 FYEKMQ (reference sequence). CDR3 loop: CASSPRGLSNTGELFF. The DNA of the CDR3 is TGTGCCAGCAGCCCCAGGGGCCTCTCGAACACCGGGGAGCTGTTTTTT.

V is TRBV5-8 and J is TRBJ1-5; 9 bases map to TRBD1. The CDR3 consists of 16 residues. V gave up 0 bases and J gave up 3 bases; unmatched junction bases: 4. Per germline, CDR1 SGHTS and CDR2 YDEGEE. As DNA, the CDR3 is TGTGCCAGCAGCTTGGTCGGACAGGGGTACAATCAGCCCCAGCATTTT. Translating gives CASSLVGQGYNQPQHF. Full variable domain (rest looked up from reference TRBV5-8 and TRBJ1-5): EAGVTQSPTHLIKTRGQQATLRCSPISGHTSVYWYQQALGLGLQFLLWYDEGEERNRGNFPPRFSGRQFPNYSSELNVNALELEDSALYLCASSLVGQGYNQPQHFGDGTRLSIL.

V usage is TRBV5-6 and J usage is TRBJ1-5, with D maybe TRBD1 (5 bases). CDR1 is SGHDT and CDR2 is YYEEEE in the germline V gene. V was trimmed by 4 bases and J by 7 bases, leaving 15 bases between them. The CDR3 is 14 residues long. The CDR3 coding sequence is TGTGCCAGCAGCCGGACGGGAGGGGAGCAGCCCCAGCATTTT. Protein sequence: CASSRTGGEQPQHF.